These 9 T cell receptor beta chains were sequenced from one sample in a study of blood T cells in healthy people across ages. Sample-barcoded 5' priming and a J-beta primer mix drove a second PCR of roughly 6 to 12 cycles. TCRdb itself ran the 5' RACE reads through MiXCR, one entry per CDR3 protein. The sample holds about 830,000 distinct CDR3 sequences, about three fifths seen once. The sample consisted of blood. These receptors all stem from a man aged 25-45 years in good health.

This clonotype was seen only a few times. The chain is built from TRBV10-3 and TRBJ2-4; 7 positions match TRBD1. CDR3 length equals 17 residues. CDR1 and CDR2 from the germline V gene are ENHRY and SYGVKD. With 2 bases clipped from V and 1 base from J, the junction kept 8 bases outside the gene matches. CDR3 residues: CAISEQTGRGAKNIQYF. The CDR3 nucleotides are TGTGCCATCAGTGAGCAGACAGGGAGAGGGGCCAAAAACATTCAGTACTTC.

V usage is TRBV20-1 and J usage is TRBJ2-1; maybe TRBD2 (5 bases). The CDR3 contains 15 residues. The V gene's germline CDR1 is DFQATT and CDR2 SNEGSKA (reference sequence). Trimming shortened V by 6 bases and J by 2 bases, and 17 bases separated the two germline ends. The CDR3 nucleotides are TGCAGTGCAGGTCCCCGGAGGACTCCCTACAATGAGCAGTTCTTC. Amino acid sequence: CSAGPRRTPYNEQFF.

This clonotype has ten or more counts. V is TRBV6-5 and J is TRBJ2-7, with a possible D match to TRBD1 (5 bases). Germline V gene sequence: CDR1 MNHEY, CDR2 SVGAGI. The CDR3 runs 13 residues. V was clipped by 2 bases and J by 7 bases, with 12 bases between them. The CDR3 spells CASSYGDSSEQYF. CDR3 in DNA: TGTGCCAGCAGTTACGGTGACAGTTCTGAGCAGTACTTC.

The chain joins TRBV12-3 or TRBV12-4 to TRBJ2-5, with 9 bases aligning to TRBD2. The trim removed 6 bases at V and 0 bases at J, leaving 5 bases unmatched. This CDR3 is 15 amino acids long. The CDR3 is CASRLAGSNQETQYF. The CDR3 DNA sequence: TGTGCCAGCAGGCTAGCGGGGTCAAACCAAGAGACCCAGTACTTC.

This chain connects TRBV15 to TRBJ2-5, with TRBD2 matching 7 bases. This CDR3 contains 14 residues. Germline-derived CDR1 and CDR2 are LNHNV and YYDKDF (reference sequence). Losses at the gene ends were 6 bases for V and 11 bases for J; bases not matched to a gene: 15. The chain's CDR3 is CATRPSGNGNEQYF. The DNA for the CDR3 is TGTGCCACCAGACCCAGCGGGAATGGCAATGAGCAGTACTTC.

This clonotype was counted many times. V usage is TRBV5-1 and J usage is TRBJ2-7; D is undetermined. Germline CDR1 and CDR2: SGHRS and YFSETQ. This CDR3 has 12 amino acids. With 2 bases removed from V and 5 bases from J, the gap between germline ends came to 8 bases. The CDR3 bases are TGCGCCAGCAGCTTAACAGTGGACGAGCAGTACTTC. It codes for CASSLTVDEQYF.

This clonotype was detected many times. In DNA, the CDR3 is TGCGCCAGCAGCTTGGAGGCAGATACGCAGTATTTT. It specifies CASSLEADTQYF. The genes are TRBV5-1 and TRBJ2-3; unclear D gene. The CDR3 loop spans 12 amino acids. Trimming left V 0 bases short and J 4 bases short, with 3 bases between. Germline values: CDR1 SGHRS, CDR2 YFSETQ.

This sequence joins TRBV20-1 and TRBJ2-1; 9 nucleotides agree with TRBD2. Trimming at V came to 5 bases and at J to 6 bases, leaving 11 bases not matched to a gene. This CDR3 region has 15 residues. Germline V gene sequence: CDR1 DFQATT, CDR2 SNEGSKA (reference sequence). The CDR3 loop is CSASYPGLASNEQFF. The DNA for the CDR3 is TGCAGTGCTTCCTATCCGGGACTAGCCTCCAATGAGCAGTTCTTC.

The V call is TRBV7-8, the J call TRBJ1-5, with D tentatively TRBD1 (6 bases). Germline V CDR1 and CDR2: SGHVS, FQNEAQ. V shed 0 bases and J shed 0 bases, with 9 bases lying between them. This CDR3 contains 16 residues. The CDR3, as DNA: TGTGCCAGCAGCTTAGCGGGGGCAGCTAGCAATCAGCCCCAGCATTTT. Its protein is CASSLAGAASNQPQHF.